These 21 T cell receptor beta chains came from one sample sequenced in a study of blood T cell repertoires in COVID-19. The assay was immunoSEQ multiplex PCR, and TCRdb's table has in-frame clones only and misses some. The table includes roughly 120,000 clones, around 64% detected once. The sequenced material came from peripheral blood. These receptors all stem from a human donor with acute or convalescent COVID-19. The donor label of this sample is uncertain.

The chain joins TRBV4-1 to TRBJ2-4, with 7 positions matching TRBD1. The V gene end was trimmed by 1 base and the J gene end by 9 bases; junction bases not matched to a gene: 6. The CDR3 is made up of 14 amino acids. Germline-derived CDR1 and CDR2 are MGHRA and YSYEKL. CDR3 bases: TGCGCCAGCAGCCAAGGGCAGGGGGAGTTCATTCAGTACTTC. This translates into CASSQGQGEFIQYF.

The chain combines TRBV19 with TRBJ1-4, with D hard to call. This CDR3 has 15 residues. V was cut by 5 bases and J by 0 bases, with 10 bases left in between. Germline CDR1 LNHDA, CDR2 SQIVND (reference sequence). The CDR3 loop is CASSAQTATNEKLFF. The CDR3 DNA reads as TGTGCCAGTAGTGCCCAGACTGCAACTAATGAAAAACTGTTTTTT.

This CDR3 reads CASSFAGSSQPQHF. The CDR3 coding sequence is TGTGCCAGCAGCTTTGCGGGGTCGTCTCAGCCCCAGCATTTT. The chain has TRBV7-9 and TRBJ1-5; D gene uncertain. Trimming pared 3 bases from V and 6 bases from J, leaving 12 bases between. Germline lookup yields CDR1 SEHNR and CDR2 FQNEAQ (reference sequence). The CDR3 has 14 amino acids.

The rearrangement links TRBV5-1 to TRBJ2-3; 9 nucleotides match TRBD1. CDR1 SGHRS and CDR2 YFSETQ come from the germline V gene. The J segment lost 6 bases and the V segment lost 5 bases, leaving 7 bases of the junction unmatched. CDR3 size: 14 residues. The CDR3 DNA is TGCGCCAGCAGGTCGGGACAGGGACCCGATACGCAGTATTTT. This codes for CASRSGQGPDTQYF.

At least ten counts were recorded for this clone. The V gene is TRBV5-1, the J gene TRBJ2-3, with 9 bases identical to TRBD2. CDR1 is SGHRS, CDR2 YFSETQ, per germline. This CDR3 spans 16 amino acids. The V and J ends lost 0 bases and 6 bases, in that order; junction bases with no gene match: 8. CDR3: CASSLGTAGGVDTQYF. CDR3 DNA sequence: TGCGCCAGCAGCTTGGGGACAGCGGGGGGCGTGGATACGCAGTATTTT. Full variable domain (missing parts from reference TRBV5-1 and TRBJ2-3): KAGVTQTPRYLIKTRGQQVTLSCSPISGHRSVSWYQQTPGQGLQFLFEYFSETQRNKGNFPGRFSGRQFSNSRSEMNVSTLELGDSALYLCASSLGTAGGVDTQYFGPGTRLTVL.

The V call is TRBV5-1, the J call TRBJ2-7; 13 bases align to TRBD2. CDR3 length: 18 amino acids. Germline V gene data show CDR1 as SGHRS and CDR2 as YFSETQ. V was clipped by 3 bases and J by 2 bases; unmatched bases: 11. DNA for the CDR3: TGCGCCAGCAGCTCCCAGGGACTAGCGGGGAGTTACACCTACGAGCAGTACTTC. Protein sequence: CASSSQGLAGSYTYEQYF.

This clone appeared a few times. The genes are TRBV29-1 and TRBJ1-4, with 7 positions matching TRBD1. The CDR3 runs to 12 residues. CDR1 SQVTM and CDR2 ANQGSEA come from the germline V gene. With 7 bases clipped from V and 10 bases from J, the junction kept 9 bases outside the gene matches. CDR3 nucleotide sequence: TGCAGCGGGGCGGACAACAGGGGAAAACTGTTTTTT. It codes for CSGADNRGKLFF.

The rearrangement uses TRBV2 and TRBJ2-1, with D perhaps matching TRBD2 (5 bases). This CDR3 has 12 residues. V shed 6 bases and J shed 9 bases, with 12 bases lying between them. Germline CDR1 and CDR2: SNHLY and FYNNEI. DNA of the CDR3: TGTGCCAGCAGCCAGATGGGGAGTGAGCAGTTCTTC. This codes for CASSQMGSEQFF.

The chain recombines TRBV9 with TRBJ2-2; 12 bases line up with TRBD1. CDR3 size: 18 residues. Germline V gene data show CDR1 as SGDLS and CDR2 as YYNGEE. V gave up 3 bases and J gave up 5 bases; unmatched junction bases: 11. The CDR3 region has the DNA TGTGCCAGCAGCGGTAGTCCGGGACAGGGGGCGCGGACCGGGGAGCTGTTTTTT. This encodes CASSGSPGQGARTGELFF. Drawing the rest from reference TRBV9 and TRBJ2-2, the complete variable domain is DSGVTQTPKHLITATGQRVTLRCSPRSGDLSVYWYQQSLDQGLQFLIQYYNGEERAKGNILERFSAQQFPDLHSELNLSSLELGDSALYFCASSGSPGQGARTGELFFGEGSRLTVL.

This chain uses TRBV7-8 with TRBJ1-2; 8 bases fit TRBD1. After removal of 4 bases from V and 4 bases from J, the junction contained 2 bases not matched to a gene. CDR3 length: 13 residues. Germline CDR1 SGHVS, CDR2 FQNEAQ. CDR3 amino acids: CASSSDRAYGYTF. As DNA, the CDR3 is TGTGCCAGCAGCTCGGACAGGGCCTATGGCTACACCTTC.

Written as DNA, the CDR3 is TGTGCCAGCAGATCGATTGCCGGTCCCGGGTACGGGGAAAAACTGTTTTTT. Its protein product is CASRSIAGPGYGEKLFF. This chain uses TRBV27 with TRBJ1-4; no firm D call. Trimming shortened V by 6 bases and J by 8 bases, and 25 bases separated the two germline ends. The germline V gene encodes CDR1 MNHEY and CDR2 SMNVEV (reference sequence). This CDR3 has 17 amino acids.

This clone occurred a few times. V and J are TRBV10-3 and TRBJ1-2; D remains ambiguous. Germline CDR1 reads ENHRY; CDR2 reads SYGVKD. The length of the CDR3 is 12 residues. Trimming took 1 base from V and 8 from J, leaving 8 bases between them. The CDR3 nucleotides are TGTGCCATCAGTGAGTTTGTAGCGGGCTACACCTTC. Translation: CAISEFVAGYTF.

The V gene is TRBV14, the J gene TRBJ2-5, with 8 bases identical to TRBD2. CDR1 is SGHDN, CDR2 FVKESK, per germline. CDR3 length equals 15 residues. V dropped 1 base and J dropped 5; count of bases not matched to a gene: 6. CDR3 residues: CASSQGIAGRETQYF. CDR3 in DNA: TGTGCCAGCAGCCAAGGGATAGCGGGGCGGGAGACCCAGTACTTC.

This clone was observed at least ten times. The genes are TRBV15 and TRBJ1-3, with D unresolved. Between the trimmed V and J ends, which lost 1 base and 0 bases, there was a span of 7 bases. The germline V gene has CDR1 LNHNV and CDR2 YYDKDF (reference sequence). CDR3 length: 15 amino acids. CDR3 protein: CATSRGQSSGNTIYF. The CDR3 nucleotides read TGTGCCACCAGCAGAGGACAATCCTCTGGAAACACCATATATTTT.

The rearrangement joins TRBV6-6 to TRBJ2-7; TRBD1 matches at 10 bases. With 6 bases clipped from V and 3 bases from J, the junction kept 5 bases outside the gene matches. The CDR3 is 14 residues long. CDR1 and CDR2 from the germline V gene are MNHNY and SVGAGI (reference sequence). CDR3: CASSSDRGHYEQYF. The CDR3 nucleotides read TGTGCCAGCAGCTCCGACAGGGGGCACTACGAGCAGTACTTC.

The chain couples TRBV2 to TRBJ1-5, with 10 nucleotides matching TRBD1. CDR1 SNHLY and CDR2 FYNNEI come from the germline V gene. Trimming cost V 4 bases and J 7 bases; bases outside gene matches: 7. The length of the CDR3 is 15 residues. For the CDR3, the DNA is TGTGCCAGCAGTGTGACAGGGGGCTCTCGACAGCCCCAGCATTTT. Protein sequence: CASSVTGGSRQPQHF.

The V call is TRBV1, the J call TRBJ1-5. TRBV1 is flagged as a pseudogene. This CDR3 has 15 residues. The CDR3 DNA sequence: TGCACCAGCAGCCAGACGCGGGGAGGAGATCAGCCCCAGCATTTT. Translation gives CTSSQTRGGDQPQHF.

The chain has TRBV11-2 and TRBJ2-1; D is possibly TRBD2 (5 bases). The length of the CDR3 is 16 residues. The ends were cut back, 2 bases at V and 2 bases at J, with 13 bases in the middle. The germline V gene has CDR1 SGHAT and CDR2 FQNNGV. CDR3 region: CASSLNPGSTYNEQFF. The CDR3 nucleotides read TGTGCCAGCAGCTTAAATCCGGGGTCAACCTACAATGAGCAGTTCTTC.

The V and J genes are TRBV30 and TRBJ2-3; a possible D gene is TRBD2 (6 bases). V was trimmed by 6 bases and J by 6 bases, leaving 19 bases between them. This CDR3 is built from 14 residues. Germline CDR1 reads GTSNPN; CDR2 reads SVGIG (reference sequence). The CDR3 protein is CACSFAGRSDTQYF. CDR3 DNA: TGTGCCTGTTCGTTTGCGGGGAGGTCGGATACGCAGTATTTT.

V is TRBV9 and J is TRBJ1-1; 7 nucleotides match TRBD1. This CDR3 contains 14 residues. The germline gives CDR1 SGDLS, CDR2 YYNGEE. Trimming cost V 2 bases and J 1 base; bases outside gene matches: 2. CDR3 loop: CASSVRDRNTEAFF. For the CDR3, the DNA is TGTGCCAGCAGCGTCCGGGACAGGAACACTGAAGCTTTCTTT.

This sequence joins TRBV7-9 and TRBJ1-1; the match to TRBD1 covers 7 bases. V trimming: 1 base; J trimming: 3 bases; junction bases outside the gene matches: 5. This CDR3 has 15 amino acids. The germline CDR1 and CDR2 sequences are SEHNR and FQNEAQ (reference sequence). The CDR3 sequence is CASSLGRQGDTEAFF. The CDR3 nucleotides are TGTGCCAGCAGCTTAGGGCGCCAGGGGGACACTGAAGCTTTCTTT.